These 14 T cell receptor beta chains came from one sample sequenced in a study of blood T cell repertoires in COVID-19. Profiling relied on immunoSEQ multiplex PCR, and the TCRdb table lists in-frame clones only, not all of them. The table lists tens of thousands of clones, 82% of them singletons. The sample comprised peripheral blood. The receptors were gathered from a man older than 75 with COVID-19, enrolled during active disease.

A single count supports this clone. This rearrangement joins TRBV7-3 to TRBJ2-2; possibly TRBD1 for D (6 bases). CDR3 length: 15 amino acids. The germline V gene has CDR1 SGHTA and CDR2 FQGTGA. With 2 bases removed from V and 0 bases from J, the gap between germline ends came to 7 bases. For the CDR3, the DNA is TGTGCCAGCAGCTTAGGGACATCGAACACCGGGGAGCTGTTTTTT. It specifies CASSLGTSNTGELFF.

The chain links TRBV4-2 to TRBJ1-1; D call uncertain. The V gene's germline CDR1 is LGHNA and CDR2 YNFKEQ. This CDR3 comprises 13 residues. Trimming took 4 bases from V and 1 from J, leaving 7 bases between them. The CDR3 spells CASSRGENTEAFF. The CDR3 nucleotides are TGTGCCAGCAGCCGGGGAGAGAACACTGAAGCTTTCTTT.

V gene TRBV12-3 or TRBV12-4 combines with J gene TRBJ1-1; 8 positions agree with TRBD1. V lost 7 bases and J lost 4; bases outside the gene matches: 5. This CDR3 is 13 amino acids long. In nucleotides, the CDR3 is TGTGCCAGCATCACAACAGGGGGCACTGAAGCTTTCTTT. It codes for CASITTGGTEAFF.

Only one count was recorded for this clone. This chain connects TRBV10-3 to TRBJ2-1; D possibly corresponds to TRBD1 (7 bases). Trimming removed 4 bases from V and 5 bases from J, with 12 bases in between. The CDR3 sequence is 14 residues long. The V gene's germline CDR1 is ENHRY and CDR2 SYGVKD. The chain's CDR3 is CAISGQGGDNEQFF. The CDR3 region has the DNA TGTGCCATCAGTGGGCAGGGGGGAGACAATGAGCAGTTCTTC.

J is TRBJ2-7 and V is TRBV27; D is possibly TRBD1 (7 bases). CDR1 is MNHEY, CDR2 SMNVEV, per germline (reference sequence). The CDR3 length is 16 residues. The V end lost 5 bases, the J end lost 3 bases, and 20 bases lay between the germline ends. The CDR3 sequence is CASSPRTGGRIYEQYF. In nucleotides, the CDR3 is TGTGCCAGCAGTCCTCGGACAGGAGGGAGGATCTACGAGCAGTACTTC.

V gene TRBV5-1 combines with J gene TRBJ2-5, with D possibly being TRBD1 (5 bases). Germline V CDR1 and CDR2: SGHRS, YFSETQ. Trimming removed 3 bases at V and 1 base at J, with 13 bases between. The CDR3 runs to 15 residues. CDR3 sequence reads: CASSSQSRVQETQYF. The CDR3 region has the DNA TGCGCCAGCAGCTCCCAGTCCAGGGTCCAAGAGACCCAGTACTTC.

The chain combines TRBV5-7 with TRBJ2-7; D perhaps matches TRBD2 (7 bases). TRBV5-7 is assigned to the ORF class and has an uncertain function. The CDR3 is 15 amino acids. V lost 4 bases and J 4 bases, leaving 18 bases between the germline ends. For the CDR3, the DNA is TGTGCCAGCAGCCCGAAGGGGGGGGCGCGGTACGAGCAGTACGTC. Amino acid sequence: CASSPKGGARYEQYV.

The table lists this clone with a count of one. The rearrangement uses TRBV11-2 and TRBJ2-2, with TRBD1 matching 10 bases. Germline lookup yields CDR1 SGHAT and CDR2 FQNNGV. The CDR3 sequence is 16 residues long. The J segment lost 2 bases and the V segment lost 3 bases, leaving 3 bases of the junction unmatched. CDR3 residues: CASSFRTGGNTGELFF. The CDR3 region has the DNA TGTGCCAGCAGCTTCAGGACAGGGGGTAACACCGGGGAGCTGTTTTTT.

The chain recombines TRBV6-2 or TRBV6-3 with TRBJ1-1; weak D call: TRBD1 (5 bases). The CDR3 has 15 amino acids. Germline-derived CDR1 and CDR2 are MNHEY and SVGEGT. V was cut by 4 bases and J by 1 base, with 13 bases left in between. For the CDR3, the DNA is TGTGCCAGCAGTTCCGGACACCATACGAACACTGAAGCTTTCTTT. Translated, it gives CASSSGHHTNTEAFF.

This chain links TRBV3-1 (or the pseudogene TRBV3-2) with TRBJ2-3; D is uncertain. Trimming stripped 1 base from V and 1 base from J, with 3 bases between. The germline gives CDR1 LGHDT, CDR2 YNNKEL (reference sequence). The CDR3 contains 13 residues. The CDR3 here is CASSQGGTDTQYF. The CDR3 DNA reads as TGTGCCAGCAGCCAAGGAGGCACAGATACGCAGTATTTT.

The chain joins TRBV14 to TRBJ2-5; no definite D call. Germline loops: CDR1 SGHDN, CDR2 FVKESK. The CDR3 has 11 residues. Trimming took 3 bases from V and 4 from J, leaving 3 bases between them. The CDR3 sequence: CASSQRETQYF. Here the CDR3 DNA reads TGTGCCAGCAGCCAGAGAGAGACCCAGTACTTC. Together with reference TRBV14 and TRBJ2-5, the CDR3 gives the full variable domain: EAGVTQFPSHSVIEKGQTVTLRCDPISGHDNLYWYRRVMGKEIKFLLHFVKESKQDESGMPNNRFLAERTGGTYSTLKVQPAELEDSGVYFCASSQRETQYFGPGTRLLVL.

The chain combines TRBV15 with TRBJ1-2, with TRBD1 matching 7 bases. Trimming cost V 3 bases and J 1 base; bases outside gene matches: 8. This CDR3 contains 16 residues. Germline values: CDR1 LNHNV, CDR2 YYDKDF (reference sequence). This CDR3 is CATSSSRTGLNYGYTF. CDR3 nucleotide sequence: TGTGCCACCAGCAGCTCCCGGACAGGACTTAACTATGGCTACACCTTC.

V gene TRBV4-3 combines with J gene TRBJ2-3; 9 positions match TRBD2. The CDR3 spans 16 residues. Trimming at V came to 2 bases and at J to 5 bases, leaving 8 bases not matched to a gene. CDR1 is LGHNA, CDR2 YSLEER, per germline. CDR3 loop: CASSQSAGGRVDTQYF. The CDR3 DNA reads TGCGCCAGCAGCCAATCGGCGGGAGGGCGGGTAGATACGCAGTATTTT.

The chain links TRBV11-3 to TRBJ2-3; D is possibly TRBD2 (6 bases). The CDR3 loop spans 17 amino acids. V was pared by 5 bases and J by 0 bases, with 18 bases between. CDR1 SGHNT and CDR2 YENEEA come from the germline V gene. The CDR3 sequence is CASSPRSSATSTDTQYF. Written as DNA, the CDR3 is TGTGCCAGCAGCCCCCGTTCTAGCGCAACTAGCACAGATACGCAGTATTTT.